A single sample is the source of the 28 T cell receptor beta chains below, sequenced in a study of cytomegalovirus exposure and HLA in healthy donors. TCRdb's table, derived via immunoSEQ multiplex PCR, lists solely in-frame clones and lacks some. Among under 250,000 clones listed, roughly 84% were seen once. The sequencing input was PBMCs. Receptors were obtained from a woman aged 18-29 years in good health and CMV-seropositive.

The chain has TRBV5-1 and TRBJ2-1, with 11 bases matching TRBD2. This CDR3 contains 18 residues. V trimming: 0 bases; J trimming: 1 base; junction bases outside the gene matches: 6. Germline values: CDR1 SGHRS, CDR2 YFSETQ. The CDR3 spells CASSLVSGRVVSYNEQFF. In DNA form, the CDR3 reads TGCGCCAGCAGCTTGGTTAGCGGGAGGGTAGTTTCCTACAATGAGCAGTTCTTC.

This chain links TRBV10-3 with TRBJ2-7; TRBD2 aligns across 10 bases. The CDR3 is 16 amino acids. The ends lost 3 bases at V and 0 bases at J; junction bases unmatched: 5. Germline V lookup: CDR1 ENHRY, CDR2 SYGVKD. This chain's CDR3 is CAISELAGQYSYEQYF. For the CDR3, the DNA is TGTGCCATCAGTGAACTAGCGGGGCAATACTCCTACGAGCAGTACTTC.

V and J are TRBV6-6 and TRBJ2-2, with a tentative D call TRBD2 (6 bases). V lost 6 bases, J lost 4 bases, and 15 bases lay in between. The germline gives CDR1 MNHNY, CDR2 SVGAGI (reference sequence). CDR3 length: 15 residues. Here the CDR3 reads CASSAGQAVTGELFF. The CDR3 DNA reads as TGTGCCAGCAGCGCGGGGCAGGCGGTCACCGGGGAGCTGTTTTTT.

This clone was picked up one time. The rearrangement joins TRBV5-4 to TRBJ2-7; 8 bases map to TRBD2. CDR1 and CDR2 from the germline V gene are SGHNT and YYREEE (reference sequence). The CDR3 is 15 residues long. V was pared by 4 bases and J by 4 bases, with 10 bases of the junction left unmatched. The CDR3 bases are TGTGCCAGCAGCCCCCTCACTAGCGGAGCATACGAGCAGTACTTC. It is translated as CASSPLTSGAYEQYF.

This sequence joins TRBV7-6 and TRBJ2-3; D may be TRBD2 (6 bases). The germline V gene encodes CDR1 SGHVS and CDR2 FNYEAQ. Trimming shortened V by 5 bases and J by 0 bases, and 15 bases separated the two germline ends. This CDR3 spans 16 amino acids. The CDR3 here is CASSPRGTFSTDTQYF. The CDR3 coding sequence is TGTGCCAGCAGCCCCCGCGGGACTTTCAGCACAGATACGCAGTATTTT. Looking up the rest from reference TRBV7-6 and TRBJ2-3 gives the full variable domain: GAGVSQSPRYKVTKRGQDVALRCDPISGHVSLYWYRQALGQGPEFLTYFNYEAQQDKSGLPNDRFSAERPEGSISTLTIQRTEQRDSAMYRCASSPRGTFSTDTQYFGPGTRLTVL.

This clone has only one observation. The chain joins TRBV9 to TRBJ2-5; tentative D call: TRBD1 (5 bases). CDR3 length: 13 amino acids. Germline CDR1 reads SGDLS; CDR2 reads YYNGEE. Between the trimmed V and J ends, which lost 4 bases and 2 bases, there was a span of 9 bases. The CDR3 sequence: CASSYRTQETQYF. CDR3 nucleotide sequence: TGTGCCAGCAGCTACAGGACGCAAGAGACCCAGTACTTC.

The CDR3, as DNA: TGCAGCGTTGAAGACAGTGGCCCCGAAAAACTGTTTTTT. Translating it yields CSVEDSGPEKLFF. The J gene is TRBJ1-4, the V gene TRBV29-1; the D is unclear. The V end lost 0 bases, the J end lost 8 bases, and 10 bases lay between the germline ends. Looked up from germline, CDR1 is SQVTM and CDR2 is ANQGSEA. The length of the CDR3 is 13 residues.

J is TRBJ1-1 and V is TRBV7-3, with D tentatively TRBD1 (6 bases). Germline CDR1 SGHTA, CDR2 FQGTGA. The V end lost 5 bases, the J end lost 1 base, and 8 bases lay between the germline ends. The CDR3 is made up of 13 amino acids. The CDR3 here is CASSVGQNTEAFF. CDR3 bases: TGTGCCAGCAGCGTGGGACAGAACACTGAAGCTTTCTTT.

In DNA, the CDR3 is TGTGCAAGTCGCTTAGCGTTAAGAGACGAGCAGTACTTC. Translation: CASRLALRDEQYF. V is TRBV12-2 and J is TRBJ2-7; no check of the table's D call, TRBD2, against the DNA was made. TRBV12-2 is marked as a pseudogene. This CDR3 spans 13 amino acids.

The rearrangement links TRBV5-1 to TRBJ1-2; perhaps TRBD1 as D (6 bases). There are 15 residues in the CDR3. CDR1 SGHRS and CDR2 YFSETQ come from the germline V gene. V shed 0 bases and J shed 3 bases, with 12 bases lying between them. The CDR3 sequence: CASSLATGPYYGYTF. CDR3 nucleotides: TGCGCCAGCAGCTTGGCCACAGGGCCTTACTATGGCTACACCTTC.

The chain uses TRBV27 and TRBJ2-7; 7 bases are a match to TRBD1. Germline-derived CDR1 and CDR2 are MNHEY and SMNVEV (reference sequence). Trimming at V came to 4 bases and at J to 4 bases, leaving 4 bases not matched to a gene. The CDR3 is made up of 13 amino acids. The CDR3 loop reads CASSSTGEYEQYF. In DNA, the CDR3 is TGTGCCAGCAGTTCAACAGGGGAGTACGAGCAGTACTTC.

The chain joins TRBV7-6 to TRBJ2-2; 9 nucleotides line up with TRBD1. Trimming removed 8 bases from V and 5 bases from J; junction bases left unmatched: 3. Germline CDR1 is SGHVS and CDR2 is FNYEAQ. CDR3 length: 13 residues. The CDR3 nucleotides are TGTGCCAGCGCCGGGACAGGGACCGGGGAGCTGTTTTTT. Amino acid sequence: CASAGTGTGELFF.

This clone has a single count. This chain uses TRBV5-1 with TRBJ1-2; possibly TRBD1 for D (6 bases). V gave up 0 bases and J gave up 6 bases, with 12 bases separating them. The CDR3 has 14 amino acids. Germline V gives CDR1 SGHRS, CDR2 YFSETQ. CDR3 region: CASSLGQGNDGYTF. CDR3 DNA sequence: TGCGCCAGCAGCTTGGGGCAGGGGAATGATGGCTACACCTTC.

V usage is TRBV6-5 and J usage is TRBJ2-7, with no clear D. The V end lost 6 bases, the J end lost 0 bases, and 3 bases lay between the germline ends. The CDR3 is 11 amino acids. Germline V gene sequence: CDR1 MNHEY, CDR2 SVGAGI. This CDR3 is CASRSSYEQYF. In DNA, the CDR3 is TGTGCCAGCAGGAGCTCCTACGAGCAGTACTTC.

The chain combines TRBV4-1 with TRBJ2-7, with 11 bases identical to TRBD1. This CDR3 spans 15 amino acids. The germline V gene has CDR1 MGHRA and CDR2 YSYEKL. V lost 4 bases, J lost 7 bases, and 9 bases stayed unmatched. DNA for the CDR3: TGCGCCAGCAGCCTGAGCCCGGGACAGGGGGATGAGCAGTACTTC. Its protein is CASSLSPGQGDEQYF.

J is TRBJ2-7 and V is TRBV18, with D perhaps TRBD2 (6 bases). Germline CDR1 KGHSH, CDR2 LQKENI. The germline V and J ends were trimmed by 4 bases and 5 bases, with 12 bases remaining between them. This CDR3 is built from 13 residues. This CDR3 is CASSLAGFDEQYF. CDR3 in DNA: TGTGCCAGCTCACTGGCGGGGTTCGACGAGCAGTACTTC.

The gene calls are TRBV7-9 and TRBJ1-2, with TRBD1 identical over 7 bases. This CDR3 comprises 14 residues. The germline V gene encodes CDR1 SEHNR and CDR2 FQNEAQ (reference sequence). The ends lost 1 base at V and 4 bases at J; junction bases unmatched: 3. The CDR3, as DNA: TGTGCCAGCAGCTTAGACCAGGGGGTCTATGGCTACACCTTC. This encodes CASSLDQGVYGYTF.

This chain connects TRBV29-1 to TRBJ2-7; 7 bases are shared with TRBD2. V lost 2 bases, J lost 5 bases, and 6 bases stayed unmatched. The CDR3 consists of 13 residues. Looked up from germline, CDR1 is SQVTM and CDR2 is ANQGSEA. This chain's CDR3 is CSVERQGLNEQYF. CDR3 nucleotide sequence: TGCAGCGTTGAAAGGCAGGGACTAAACGAGCAGTACTTC.

This chain links TRBV10-1 with TRBJ1-5; no definite D call. Germline V CDR1 and CDR2: WNHNN, SYGVQD (reference sequence). The CDR3 covers 17 residues. Trimming took off 4 bases at V and 2 bases at J, with 18 bases between the two ends. The CDR3 nucleotides read TGCGCCAGCAGTGTGGTGGGGAGGGAAAGGGGCAATCAGCCCCAGCATTTT. Its protein is CASSVVGRERGNQPQHF.

The table lists this clone with a count of one. The chain couples TRBV18 to TRBJ2-6; D is perhaps TRBD2 (6 bases). The CDR3 length is 15 residues. The V gene's germline CDR1 is KGHSH and CDR2 LQKENI. Trimming took off 6 bases at V and 4 bases at J, with 13 bases between the two ends. The CDR3 reads CASSSRDSGANVLTF. The CDR3 nucleotides are TGTGCCAGCTCTTCCAGGGACTCGGGGGCCAACGTCCTGACTTTC. The full variable domain, completed using reference TRBV18 and TRBJ2-6, is NAGVMQNPRHLVRRRGQEARLRCSPMKGHSHVYWYRQLPEEGLKFMVYLQKENIIDESGMPKERFSAEFPKEGPSILRIQQVVRGDSAAYFCASSSRDSGANVLTFGAGSRLTVL.

The chain links TRBV28 to TRBJ1-3; D may be TRBD1 (5 bases). V gave up 8 bases and J gave up 4 bases, with 15 bases separating them. CDR1 and CDR2 (germline): MDHEN, SYDVKM. The CDR3 consists of 14 residues. The CDR3 nucleotides read TGTGCCAGCGGCCCTGGGGGGTTGGGAAACACCATATATTTT. Encoded protein: CASGPGGLGNTIYF.

The chain joins TRBV30 to TRBJ2-1; TRBD2 matches 12 bases. The V gene end was trimmed by 0 bases and the J gene end by 10 bases; junction bases not matched to a gene: 4. The CDR3 runs 14 residues. Germline CDR1 reads GTSNPN; CDR2 reads SVGIG (reference sequence). The CDR3 loop is CAWSVPGLAGEQFF. The CDR3, as DNA: TGTGCCTGGAGTGTACCGGGACTAGCGGGCGAGCAGTTCTTC.

The gene calls are TRBV5-1 and TRBJ2-7; 12 bases are a match to TRBD2. The CDR3 is made up of 15 amino acids. Looked up from germline, CDR1 is SGHRS and CDR2 is YFSETQ. Trimming at V came to 4 bases and at J to 2 bases, leaving 4 bases not matched to a gene. The CDR3 spells CASSQRTSGTYEQYF. CDR3 coding DNA: TGCGCCAGCAGCCAAAGGACTAGCGGGACCTACGAGCAGTACTTC.

The chain has TRBV27 and TRBJ1-5; 7 nucleotides line up with TRBD1. The CDR3 covers 19 residues. J was trimmed by 4 bases and V by 5 bases; bases with no gene match: 20. CDR1 is MNHEY and CDR2 is SMNVEV in the germline V gene (reference sequence). The CDR3 protein is CASSIRSGGLAWENQPQHF. CDR3 in DNA: TGTGCCAGCAGTATAAGATCAGGGGGTCTCGCGTGGGAGAATCAGCCCCAGCATTTT.

The chain uses TRBV7-8 and TRBJ1-1; D is undetermined. Trimming cost V 1 base and J 1 base, with 4 bases left between them. The CDR3 is made up of 13 amino acids. CDR1 is SGHVS and CDR2 is FQNEAQ in the germline V gene. This CDR3 reads CASSLGANTEAFF. CDR3 DNA sequence: TGTGCCAGCAGCTTAGGAGCGAACACTGAAGCTTTCTTT. Full variable domain (outside the CDR3, taken from reference TRBV7-8 and TRBJ1-1): GAGVSQSPRYKVAKRGQDVALRCDPISGHVSLFWYQQALGQGPEFLTYFQNEAQLDKSGLPSDRFFAERPEGSVSTLKIQRTQQEDSAVYLCASSLGANTEAFFGQGTRLTVV.

V usage is TRBV9 and J usage is TRBJ2-2; TRBD1 agrees at 9 bases. This CDR3 is 17 amino acids long. Germline V gene sequence: CDR1 SGDLS, CDR2 YYNGEE. Germline trimming cut 3 bases from V and 2 bases from J; bases unmatched to any gene: 8. The CDR3 DNA is TGTGCCAGCAGCGCCTACCTTACAGGGGGCAACACCGGGGAGCTGTTTTTT. Its translation: CASSAYLTGGNTGELFF.

The J gene is TRBJ2-7, the V gene TRBV5-4, with a tentative D call TRBD1 (6 bases). V was shortened by 4 bases and J by 2 bases, with 19 bases between the two germline ends. From germline, CDR1 is SGHNT and CDR2 YYREEE (reference sequence). The CDR3 has 16 amino acids. CDR3: CASSPKLGTSTYEQYF. For the CDR3, the DNA is TGTGCCAGCAGCCCTAAACTTGGGACAAGCACCTACGAGCAGTACTTC.

This chain uses TRBV9 with TRBJ2-4; possible D gene TRBD2, 5 bases. Germline V CDR1 and CDR2: SGDLS, YYNGEE. The CDR3 has 14 residues. Trimming took 3 bases from V and 8 from J, leaving 15 bases between them. The CDR3 sequence: CASSGTPAVDIQYF. CDR3 nucleotides: TGTGCCAGCAGCGGGACTCCGGCGGTAGACATTCAGTACTTC.